The 17 T cell receptor beta chains in this list originate from one sample, sequenced in a study of T cell responses to AZD1222 COVID-19 vaccine. Sequenced by immunoSEQ multiplex PCR; TCRdb stores in-frame clones only, minus some. The sample has about 110,000 clones, approximately 91% seen once. The sequences come from peripheral blood, collected on day 0 of AZD1222 vaccination. The receptors were gathered from an adult in good health.

The DNA for the CDR3 is TGTGCCAGCTCACCAGGGCAGGGGTATGAAAAACTGTTTTTT. Its protein is CASSPGQGYEKLFF. The rearrangement uses TRBV18 and TRBJ1-4; possibly TRBD1 for D (6 bases). CDR3 length: 14 amino acids. Germline V gene lookup returns CDR1 KGHSH and CDR2 LQKENI. V lost 2 bases to trimming and J lost 6 bases, with 10 bases between them.

The count of this clone is one. V is TRBV19 and J is TRBJ1-1; D is possibly TRBD1 (5 bases). The germline V gene encodes CDR1 LNHDA and CDR2 SQIVND (reference sequence). Trimming removed 3 bases from V and 4 bases from J, with 9 bases in between. The CDR3 has 13 residues. The CDR3 sequence is CASSIGGSTEAFF. For the CDR3, the DNA is TGTGCCAGTAGTATTGGGGGGAGCACTGAAGCTTTCTTT.

The chain joins TRBV7-9 to TRBJ2-3; D call uncertain. The CDR3 has 16 residues. From germline, CDR1 is SEHNR and CDR2 FQNEAQ (reference sequence). V was clipped by 3 bases and J by 0 bases, with 13 bases between them. The CDR3 sequence is CASSLPLTTSTDTQYF. The CDR3 DNA follows: TGTGCCAGCAGCTTGCCGTTGACAACTAGCACAGATACGCAGTATTTT.

The chain combines TRBV7-2 with TRBJ1-6, with D possibly matching TRBD1 (5 bases). Germline V CDR1 and CDR2: SGHTA, FQGNSA. V lost 3 bases, J lost 3 bases, and 12 bases lay in between. The CDR3 spans 16 residues. For the CDR3, the DNA is TGTGCCAGCAGCTTTGGGCGGGGCAGCTATAATTCACCCCTCCACTTT. Its protein is CASSFGRGSYNSPLHF.

This chain links TRBV4-2 with TRBJ2-7; tentatively, D is TRBD1 (5 bases). The CDR3 spans 16 residues. V dropped 1 base and J dropped 0 bases, with 13 bases sitting between them. The germline V gene encodes CDR1 LGHNA and CDR2 YNFKEQ. The CDR3 DNA reads TGTGCCAGCAGCCAAGGTACAGGACAAAACTCCTACGAGCAGTACTTC. Its protein product is CASSQGTGQNSYEQYF.

The chain joins TRBV5-4 to TRBJ1-3, with D possibly matching TRBD1 (5 bases). Germline values: CDR1 SGHNT, CDR2 YYREEE (reference sequence). Trimming removed 6 bases from V and 0 bases from J, with 13 bases in between. The CDR3 is 15 residues long. CDR3: CASKKGVASGNTIYF. The DNA for the CDR3 is TGTGCCAGCAAGAAAGGGGTCGCCTCTGGAAACACCATATATTTT.

The chain uses TRBV15 and TRBJ2-3; 11 bases align to TRBD2. V lost 2 bases and J lost 2; bases outside the gene matches: 9. Germline V gives CDR1 LNHNV, CDR2 YYDKDF (reference sequence). The CDR3 is 18 residues long. The CDR3: CATSRYTSGGHSTDTQYF. The CDR3 DNA reads as TGTGCCACCAGCAGATACACTAGCGGGGGCCACTCCACAGATACGCAGTATTTT.

The chain has TRBV6-5 and TRBJ1-2; possibly TRBD1 for D (6 bases). Trimming pared 0 bases from V and 4 bases from J, leaving 9 bases between. Germline V lookup: CDR1 MNHEY, CDR2 SVGAGI. The length of the CDR3 is 14 residues. The CDR3 loop reads CASSYSSQGYGYTF. CDR3 DNA: TGTGCCAGCAGTTACTCCTCACAGGGCTATGGCTACACCTTC.

CDR3 protein: CATSRDRGRDPNQPQHF. The CDR3 DNA sequence: TGTGCCACCAGCCGGGATCGGGGCAGGGACCCCAATCAGCCCCAGCATTTT. This chain links TRBV15 with TRBJ1-5, with D possibly matching TRBD1 (5 bases). V was clipped by 5 bases and J by 3 bases, with 20 bases between them. The CDR3 is 17 residues long. Germline V gives CDR1 LNHNV, CDR2 YYDKDF (reference sequence).

J is TRBJ1-2 and V is TRBV11-3; 7 bases fit TRBD1. This CDR3 spans 15 amino acids. With 1 base clipped from V and 4 bases from J, the junction kept 6 bases outside the gene matches. CDR1 and CDR2 (germline): SGHNT, YENEEA. The CDR3 protein is CASSLAPDRVYGYTF. The CDR3 bases are TGTGCCAGCAGCTTAGCGCCCGACAGGGTCTATGGCTACACCTTC.

This clone was recorded once. The V gene is TRBV3-1 (or the pseudogene TRBV3-2), the J gene TRBJ1-1, with a tentative D call TRBD1 (5 bases). This CDR3 comprises 14 residues. V shed 4 bases and J shed 0 bases, with 9 bases lying between them. The germline CDR1 and CDR2 sequences are LGHDT and YNNKEL (reference sequence). CDR3 region: CASSPLGVNTEAFF. The CDR3 DNA reads TGTGCCAGCAGCCCCCTGGGGGTGAACACTGAAGCTTTCTTT.

The chain has TRBV11-3 and TRBJ2-5, with a tentative D call TRBD2 (5 bases). This CDR3 comprises 14 residues. V was pared by 5 bases and J by 3 bases, with 13 bases between. Germline loops: CDR1 SGHNT, CDR2 YENEEA. Here the CDR3 reads CASSRGDGEETQYF. In nucleotides, the CDR3 is TGTGCCAGCAGCCGTGGTGACGGGGAAGAGACCCAGTACTTC.

This chain links TRBV29-1 with TRBJ2-3; a weak D match, TRBD1 (6 bases). This CDR3 has 20 amino acids. Deletions cut 0 bases from V and 0 bases from J, with 25 bases between. Germline V CDR1 and CDR2: SQVTM, ANQGSEA. CDR3 amino acids: CSVEEGDNFSWGSSTDTQYF. CDR3 DNA: TGCAGCGTTGAAGAGGGGGACAATTTCAGTTGGGGGTCGAGCACAGATACGCAGTATTTT.

The chain couples TRBV7-9 to TRBJ1-4; D is unclear. The germline CDR1 and CDR2 sequences are SEHNR and FQNEAQ (reference sequence). The CDR3 is 16 amino acids. V was trimmed by 0 bases and J by 8 bases, leaving 16 bases between them. The CDR3 nucleotides are TGTGCCAGCAGCTTAGCTGAGATTGACTCGGGGGAAAAACTGTTTTTT. It specifies CASSLAEIDSGEKLFF. Filled out from reference TRBV7-9 and TRBJ1-4, the complete variable domain reads DTGVSQNPRHKITKRGQNVTFRCDPISEHNRLYWYRQTLGQGPEFLTYFQNEAQLEKSRLLSDRFSAERPKGSFSTLEIQRTEQGDSAMYLCASSLAEIDSGEKLFFGSGTQLSVL.

The chain uses TRBV5-1 and TRBJ2-1, with D perhaps being TRBD1 or TRBD2 (5 bases each). The V gene's germline CDR1 is SGHRS and CDR2 YFSETQ. V was cut by 5 bases and J by 4 bases, with 19 bases left in between. The CDR3 spans 16 residues. CDR3 DNA: TGCGCCAGCAGATCCACCGGGACGGTCATTTACAATGAGCAGTTCTTC. Translated, it gives CASRSTGTVIYNEQFF. Supplemented by reference TRBV5-1 and TRBJ2-1, the full variable domain reads KAGVTQTPRYLIKTRGQQVTLSCSPISGHRSVSWYQQTPGQGLQFLFEYFSETQRNKGNFPGRFSGRQFSNSRSEMNVSTLELGDSALYLCASRSTGTVIYNEQFFGPGTRLTVL.

This clone was detected once. The CDR3: CASSLTSGQMNTEAFF. For the CDR3, the DNA is TGTGCCAGCAGTTTAACCAGTGGACAGATGAACACTGAAGCTTTCTTT. The rearrangement joins TRBV28 to TRBJ1-1; D is perhaps TRBD1 (6 bases). Germline CDR1 is MDHEN and CDR2 is SYDVKM. This CDR3 region has 16 residues. The V end was cut by 2 bases, the J end by 0 bases, with 13 bases between.

The V and J genes are TRBV18 and TRBJ1-3; D gene ambiguous. The length of the CDR3 is 15 residues. V lost 5 bases, J lost 0 bases, and 11 bases lay in between. In germline, CDR1 is KGHSH, CDR2 LQKENI. CDR3: CASSATGYSGNTIYF. DNA for the CDR3: TGTGCCAGCTCAGCTACGGGATACTCTGGAAACACCATATATTTT.